This T cell receptor (beta chain) emerged from a study of vaccination and CD4 T cells after COVID-19. About the research overall: Six males and four females, two Hispanic, made up the convalescents.

The treatment: 10-day PBMC culture with coronavirus spike peptide pools or control peptides (ViraFEST assay). Days 3 and 7 saw half the medium replaced with fresh IL-2 medium. Looked up from germline, CDR1 is SGHTA and CDR2 is FQGNSA. V was cut by 1 base and J by 6 bases, with 19 bases left in between. This CDR3 is 18 amino acids long. A word on this clonotype: Its target is unknown.

The Oncomine TCR Beta short-read assay generated sequence data from the DNA of cultured CD4+ T cells. Each CDR3 protein gets one entry after TCRdb re-called the PCR reads with MiXCR. The sample has roughly 15,000 distinct CDR3 sequences, around 60% seen once. The rearrangement uses TRBV7-2 and TRBJ1-6; TRBD1 is a possible D gene (5 bases). The receptor was isolated from a human donor who had recovered from COVID-19. Material for sequencing was CD4+ T cells from blood, cultured in vitro. The CDR3 coding sequence is TGTGCCAGCAGCTTAGAGGGAAATTGGGGGGGTAGTAATTCACCCCTCCACTTT. It codes for CASSLEGNWGGSNSPLHF.